This T cell receptor (beta chain) was identified in a study of blood T cell repertoires in COVID-19. The table came from immunoSEQ multiplex PCR; TCRdb's copy has only in-frame clones and leaves some out. The data show about 200,000 clones, approximately 89% seen once. This clone was observed once. The germline V gene encodes CDR1 LGHDT and CDR2 YNNKEL (reference sequence). The ends were cut back, 7 bases at V and 5 bases at J, with 14 bases in the middle. The length of the CDR3 is 13 residues. Sequencing used PBMCs or T cells enriched from blood (not recorded which). The rearrangement joins TRBV3-1 (or the pseudogene TRBV3-2) to TRBJ1-1; TRBD1 might be the D (6 bases). This receptor was obtained from a woman aged 30 to 39 with acute COVID-19. In nucleotides, the CDR3 is TGTGCCAGCACCCCACAGGGCGGGACTGAAGCTTTCTTT. As protein: CASTPQGGTEAFF.